Listed here are 24 T cell receptor beta chains from one sample, sequenced in a study of shared clonotypes between healthy human individuals. Naive CD8 isolation took CD45RO-negative cells positively selected for CCR7 and excluded terminally differentiated effector memory CD45RA+ cells. The table came from immunoSEQ multiplex PCR; TCRdb's copy has only in-frame clones and leaves some out. The sample holds about 2.1 million clones; around 93% are singletons and the top ten take less than 2%. The sample was naive CD8+ T cells from PBMCs. These receptors originate from a man younger than 35 in good health. Some clones in this sample may be carry-over from other donors' samples.

This chain uses TRBV5-1 with TRBJ2-7; 10 bases align to TRBD1. This CDR3 spans 18 amino acids. Germline V gene lookup returns CDR1 SGHRS and CDR2 YFSETQ. The trim removed 4 bases at V and 0 bases at J, leaving 13 bases unmatched. In DNA form, the CDR3 reads TGCGCCAGCAGCCCTGACAGGGGGCGCAACCGACTCTCCTACGAGCAGTACTTC. Its translation is CASSPDRGRNRLSYEQYF.

The gene calls are TRBV7-8 and TRBJ2-7; D is unclear. Germline lookup yields CDR1 SGHVS and CDR2 FQNEAQ. Trimming cost V 5 bases and J 4 bases, with 9 bases left between them. CDR3 length: 12 residues. CDR3 protein: CASSLRGYEQYF. The CDR3 coding sequence is TGTGCCAGCAGCCTACGCGGTTACGAGCAGTACTTC.

The chain uses TRBV29-1 and TRBJ1-2; 7 bases agree with TRBD1. J lost 1 base, V lost 1 base, and 3 bases had no gene match. The CDR3 consists of 14 residues. In germline, CDR1 is SQVTM, CDR2 ANQGSEA. For the CDR3, the DNA is TGCAGCGTTGAAGTGGACAGGTTTAACTATGGCTACACCTTC. Protein: CSVEVDRFNYGYTF.

The V call is TRBV5-1, the J call TRBJ2-2; no reliable D call. Germline values: CDR1 SGHRS, CDR2 YFSETQ. Trimming cost V 7 bases and J 4 bases, with 11 bases left between them. CDR3 length: 13 residues. The CDR3 nucleotides read TGCGCCAGCCTCACCTCAGGCACCGGGGAGCTGTTTTTT. It specifies CASLTSGTGELFF.

V and J are TRBV5-1 and TRBJ2-1; 13 bases align to TRBD2. The V segment lost 4 bases and the J segment 5 bases; nucleotides outside the gene matches: 6. CDR3 length: 16 amino acids. Germline V lookup: CDR1 SGHRS, CDR2 YFSETQ. In DNA form, the CDR3 reads TGCGCCAGCAGCCGTAAGACTAGCGGGAGGAACAATGAGCAGTTCTTC. Translating gives CASSRKTSGRNNEQFF. Together with reference TRBV5-1 and TRBJ2-1, the CDR3 gives the full variable domain: KAGVTQTPRYLIKTRGQQVTLSCSPISGHRSVSWYQQTPGQGLQFLFEYFSETQRNKGNFPGRFSGRQFSNSRSEMNVSTLELGDSALYLCASSRKTSGRNNEQFFGPGTRLTVL.

This chain joins TRBV6-5 and TRBJ2-7, with 9 bases fitting TRBD1. J gave up 6 bases and V 6 bases, and 9 bases lay outside the gene matches. CDR3 size: 14 residues. Germline V gives CDR1 MNHEY, CDR2 SVGAGI. The CDR3 nucleotides read TGTGCCAGCAGCGCACGGGACAGGGAGGTCGAGCAGTACTTC. Amino acid sequence: CASSARDREVEQYF.

The V and J genes are TRBV27 and TRBJ2-3, with D maybe TRBD2 (5 bases). CDR3 length: 13 residues. CDR1 and CDR2 from the germline V gene are MNHEY and SMNVEV (reference sequence). V was shortened by 5 bases and J by 4 bases, with 10 bases between the two germline ends. CDR3 nucleotide sequence: TGTGCCAGCAGTCCTCACGGGGCAGATACGCAGTATTTT. Translating gives CASSPHGADTQYF.

CDR3 in amino acids: CASSTGPRGQPQHF. CDR3 coding DNA: TGTGCCAGCAGCACCGGGCCTCGGGGGCAGCCCCAGCATTTT. This chain uses TRBV21-1 with TRBJ1-5. TRBV21-1 is termed a pseudogene. This CDR3 has 14 residues.

Regarding this clone: The sample carries other DNA sequences with the same CDR3. This rearrangement joins TRBV19 to TRBJ1-2; perhaps TRBD1 as D (5 bases). Trimming took 1 base from V and 6 from J, leaving 6 bases between them. The CDR3 sequence is 12 residues long. Germline loops: CDR1 LNHDA, CDR2 SQIVND (reference sequence). CDR3 residues: CASSIGQNGYTF. DNA of the CDR3: TGTGCCAGTAGTATAGGACAGAATGGCTACACCTTC.

Only one count was recorded for this clone. The CDR3 coding sequence is TGTGCCATCAGTGAGTCGAGTTTAGAACAGGGTTACTACGAGCAGTACTTC. Amino acid sequence: CAISESSLEQGYYEQYF. The V call is TRBV10-3, the J call TRBJ2-7, with D possibly matching TRBD1 (6 bases). Germline CDR1 is ENHRY and CDR2 is SYGVKD. The CDR3 has 17 amino acids. V lost 0 bases, J lost 3 bases, and 18 bases lay in between.

The gene calls are TRBV19 and TRBJ2-1; D assignment may be TRBD1 or TRBD2 (5 bases each). Deletions cut 6 bases from V and 5 bases from J, with 20 bases between. This CDR3 has 16 amino acids. Germline CDR1 LNHDA, CDR2 SQIVND (reference sequence). The CDR3 protein is CASSPRVGDRDNEQFF. CDR3 coding DNA: TGTGCCAGTAGCCCCCGGGTGGGGGACCGAGACAATGAGCAGTTCTTC. The full variable domain, in which reference TRBV19 and TRBJ2-1 provide the parts outside the CDR3, is DGGITQSPKYLFRKEGQNVTLSCEQNLNHDAMYWYRQDPGQGLRLIYYSQIVNDFQKGDIAEGYSVSREKKESFPLTVTSAQKNPTAFYLCASSPRVGDRDNEQFFGPGTRLTVL.

The chain carries TRBV6-5 and TRBJ2-1; no clear D. Germline V gene lookup returns CDR1 MNHEY and CDR2 SVGAGI. This CDR3 has 16 amino acids. V gave up 0 bases and J gave up 3 bases, with 12 bases separating them. CDR3 loop: CASSYSSLTVYNEQFF. The CDR3, as DNA: TGTGCCAGCAGTTACTCGAGTTTAACGGTCTACAATGAGCAGTTCTTC.

This chain uses TRBV6-6 with TRBJ2-7; D is uncertain. This CDR3 has 14 residues. The ends were cut back, 0 bases at V and 2 bases at J, with 8 bases in the middle. Per germline, CDR1 MNHNY and CDR2 SVGAGI (reference sequence). CDR3 coding DNA: TGTGCCAGCAGTTACTCCCCAGAAACCTACGAGCAGTACTTC. Translating gives CASSYSPETYEQYF.

The rearrangement links TRBV4-1 to TRBJ1-2, with a weak D call TRBD1 (5 bases). Trimming took off 0 bases at V and 12 bases at J, with 17 bases between the two ends. Germline V gene data show CDR1 as MGHRA and CDR2 as YSYEKL. The CDR3 extends over 14 amino acids. CDR3 sequence (DNA): TGCGCCAGCAGCCAAGAACGAGGGACGACTACGAACACCTTC. Translating it yields CASSQERGTTTNTF.

The chain recombines TRBV29-1 with TRBJ2-3, with D possibly TRBD2 on 6 matching bases. The V end lost 4 bases, the J end lost 0 bases, and 11 bases lay between the germline ends. The length of the CDR3 is 14 residues. CDR1 is SQVTM, CDR2 ANQGSEA, per germline. As DNA, the CDR3 is TGCAGCGTTGTCGGAGGGTCTAGCACAGATACGCAGTATTTT. Translation gives CSVVGGSSTDTQYF.

V usage is TRBV7-9 and J usage is TRBJ2-1; 9 bases align to TRBD2. The CDR3 covers 14 residues. Germline V CDR1 and CDR2: SEHNR, FQNEAQ (reference sequence). V was pared by 4 bases and J by 14 bases, with 12 bases of the junction left unmatched. The CDR3 protein is CASSSPYLAGYEFF. The CDR3, as DNA: TGTGCCAGCAGCTCACCCTACCTAGCGGGATATGAGTTCTTC. Complete variable domain (other parts from reference TRBV7-9 and TRBJ2-1): DTGVSQNPRHKITKRGQNVTFRCDPISEHNRLYWYRQTLGQGPEFLTYFQNEAQLEKSRLLSDRFSAERPKGSFSTLEIQRTEQGDSAMYLCASSSPYLAGYEFFGPGTRLTVL.

The rearrangement links TRBV28 to TRBJ2-7, with D possibly TRBD1 on 5 matching bases. The CDR3 totals 13 residues. Germline loops: CDR1 MDHEN, CDR2 SYDVKM. Trimming took off 6 bases at V and 3 bases at J, with 12 bases between the two ends. The CDR3 is CASRLDRVYEQYF. The CDR3 DNA reads TGTGCCAGCAGGCTTGACAGAGTCTACGAGCAGTACTTC.

J is TRBJ2-7 and V is TRBV28; 10 bases are a match to TRBD2. The CDR3 runs 18 residues. The germline V gene has CDR1 MDHEN and CDR2 SYDVKM. With V trimmed by 6 bases and J by 1 base, 15 bases remained unmatched. The CDR3 region has the DNA TGTGCCAGCAGGGGAATAAATAGCGGGAGGTGGGATTCCTACGAGCAGTACTTC. This gives the protein CASRGINSGRWDSYEQYF.

The gene calls are TRBV11-3 and TRBJ2-7, with a possible D match to TRBD2 (6 bases). The germline V gene has CDR1 SGHNT and CDR2 YENEEA. The CDR3 runs to 15 residues. V was clipped by 5 bases and J by 7 bases, with 21 bases between them. CDR3 loop: CASSGGARPLEEQYF. CDR3 in DNA: TGTGCCAGCAGCGGAGGGGCCAGGCCCCTGGAGGAGCAGTACTTC.

Notes on this clone: Other DNA sequences of this sample code for an identical CDR3. The chain uses TRBV27 and TRBJ2-6; TRBD2 matches at 7 bases. The junction had 3 bases not matched to a gene; V was cut back by 7 bases and J by 0 bases. CDR3 length: 15 amino acids. The V gene's germline CDR1 is MNHEY and CDR2 SMNVEV (reference sequence). The CDR3 DNA reads as TGTGCCAGCACAGCGGGATCCTCTGGGGCCAACGTCCTGACTTTC. This sequence encodes CASTAGSSGANVLTF.

The V call is TRBV27, the J call TRBJ2-6; the D is unclear. Trimming shortened V by 6 bases and J by 0 bases, and 12 bases separated the two germline ends. CDR3 length: 16 amino acids. CDR1 is MNHEY and CDR2 is SMNVEV in the germline V gene (reference sequence). CDR3 residues: CASSTLRSSGANVLTF. In nucleotides, the CDR3 is TGTGCCAGCAGCACCCTCAGGAGCTCTGGGGCCAACGTCCTGACTTTC.

The rearrangement uses TRBV27 and TRBJ2-4, with D hard to call. The CDR3 is 15 amino acids. The germline gives CDR1 MNHEY, CDR2 SMNVEV (reference sequence). Trimming took 5 bases from V and 0 from J, leaving 11 bases between them. CDR3 region: CASSPIRLAKNIQYF. The CDR3 region has the DNA TGTGCCAGCAGTCCCATCCGATTAGCCAAAAACATTCAGTACTTC.

The chain carries TRBV14 and TRBJ1-2; 9 bases match TRBD1. Germline loops: CDR1 SGHDN, CDR2 FVKESK. The CDR3 extends over 17 amino acids. Trimming at V came to 4 bases and at J to 4 bases, leaving 13 bases not matched to a gene. CDR3 protein: CASSPLGATGGSYGYTF. Here the CDR3 DNA reads TGTGCCAGCAGCCCCCTAGGCGCGACAGGGGGATCCTATGGCTACACCTTC. The full variable domain, its missing parts supplied by reference TRBV14 and TRBJ1-2, is EAGVTQFPSHSVIEKGQTVTLRCDPISGHDNLYWYRRVMGKEIKFLLHFVKESKQDESGMPNNRFLAERTGGTYSTLKVQPAELEDSGVYFCASSPLGATGGSYGYTFGSGTRLTVV.

The rearrangement joins TRBV5-6 to TRBJ2-7; D is perhaps TRBD2 (5 bases). Per the germline V gene, CDR1 is SGHDT and CDR2 is YYEEEE. CDR3 size: 15 residues. Trimming shortened V by 6 bases and J by 2 bases, and 18 bases separated the two germline ends. This CDR3 reads CASTPGVAQTYEQYF. The CDR3 DNA reads as TGTGCCAGCACCCCCGGGGTAGCGCAGACCTACGAGCAGTACTTC.